This T cell receptor (beta chain) was profiled in a study of blood T cell repertoires in COVID-19 (dated by TCRdb to the early 2020s). For context, the study as a whole: Samples from collaborators originated in the United States, Italy and Spain and spanned both the acute and convalescent phases of COVID-19. The prospective study material was composed of cDNA or gDNA derived from T cells, B-cell-depleted T cells, or PBMCs. Deeply sampled blood TCRbeta repertoires from subjects exposed to, actively infected with, or recovered from COVID-19 were included in the dataset. The repertoires were made available in a free public database intended to serve as a resource for research on the immune response to SARS-CoV-2. The samples were drawn from the first 160 participants of the ongoing ImmuneRACE study and from 1,254 subjects provided by 6 global collaborators. Sample metadata almost always included a de-identified subject ID, COVID-19 status, age in years and sex. Where available, HLA class I and class II types were taken from metadata supplied by the sample provider and were not determined by assay-based typing.

General study outcomes and caveats: The quantity of clinical and demographic metadata differed by source and by participant and was supplied without curation.

To note about this clone: Which antigen it targets is not known. Base qualities are not provided; no much larger clone lies one nucleotide away.

The CDR3 starts with the cysteine, ends with the phenylalanine, and has 12 residues. The entry retains the CDR3 DNA only, 36 bases that are in frame from base 1. Trimming accounts for 8 bases at V and 9 bases at J, while the number of junction bases matched to no gene is 7. The collaborating institutions used their own protocols to collect whole blood in K2EDTA tubes. For TCRbeta analysis, collaborators shipped samples in one of three forms: frozen whole blood, isolated PBMCs, or DNA extracted from either of those sample types. TCRbeta CDR3 regions were amplified from genomic DNA by means of the immunoSEQ Assay, a bias-controlled multiplex PCR. The study's processing was this. Nucleated cell counts per sample were estimated from amplification of reference gene primers within the assay. To quantify the absolute abundance of each unique TCRbeta CDR3 rearrangement, sequence reads were collapsed and filtered. Productive Simpson clonality was computed per sample as the square root of Simpson's diversity index over productive rearrangements. TCRdb mirrors the immuneACCESS table, restricted to in-frame sequences. Some clones are absent from its copies; in checked studies, under half trace to an unresolved V gene, and the reason for the others is unknown. Clonal size and the V and J genes are those of that table, whereas D and trimming came from the DNA. This sample gives under 250,000 clones in total; roughly 84% of them show up just once. The top ten constitute less than 4% of the sample.

Sequencing used peripheral blood. This chain joins TRBV12-3 or TRBV12-4 to TRBJ2-1; TRBD2 agrees with 7 junctional bases. The source of this sequence is a woman of 80 years or more with acute or convalescent COVID-19. The CDR3 protein sequence reads: CASARWGGEQFF. The nucleotide sequence reads as follows: TGTGCCAGCGCTCGATGGGGGGGTGAGCAGTTCTTC.